Described below is a single T cell receptor beta chain sequence and its context. Its antigen is not identified. This sample was included in a study of cytomegalovirus exposure and HLA in healthy donors. Study results and limitations: Among TCR beta chains, those listed as cytomegalovirus-associated numbered around 160. The productive fraction for most TCR beta V segments was about 87% or about 30% in an earlier analysis. The study carried out a later analysis of TCR beta sequences. It associated around 17,000 of them with specific HLA alleles at a false discovery rate of 0.05.

Healthy donors of bone marrow made up the group. PCR was performed using 60 Vbeta and 13 Jbeta primers. Sequencing used immunoSEQ multiplex PCR; TCRdb keeps in-frame clones, though not all of them. The sample data list 35,000 to 45,000 clones. This CDR3 region has 13 residues. Germline loops: CDR1 SGHVS, CDR2 FNYEAQ. J was trimmed by 8 bases and V by 0 bases; bases with no gene match: 1. The clonotype was recovered from a male donor in good health and CMV-seronegative. This chain uses TRBV7-6 with TRBJ2-1; 7 nucleotides agree with TRBD2. The material sequenced was PBMCs. The CDR3 loop is CASSLAGRDEQFF. The CDR3 nucleotides are TGTGCCAGCAGCTTAGCGGGGAGGGATGAGCAGTTCTTC.